Listed here are 9 T cell receptor beta chains from one sample, sequenced in a study of cytomegalovirus exposure and HLA in healthy donors. PCR involved 60 Vbeta and 13 Jbeta primers. The assay was immunoSEQ multiplex PCR, and TCRdb's table has in-frame clones only and misses some. This sample carries around 180,000 clones, around 79% of them seen once, and the ten largest clones take 0.69%. Sequences were obtained from PBMCs. All receptors come from a woman between 40 and 50 years old in good health and CMV-seronegative.

The chain has TRBV30 and TRBJ2-1, with 7 bases that match TRBD1. Germline assignment: CDR1 GTSNPN and CDR2 SVGIG (reference sequence). The CDR3 totals 13 residues. V lost 2 bases and J lost 9; bases outside the gene matches: 7. The CDR3 nucleotides read TGTGCCTGGAGTCTGACAGGGTATGGTGAGCAGTTCTTC. Translation gives CAWSLTGYGEQFF.

This clone was detected many times. The rearrangement joins TRBV5-4 to TRBJ1-1; D may be TRBD1 (5 bases). This CDR3 comprises 12 residues. V lost 2 bases, J lost 5 bases, and 7 bases lay in between. The germline CDR1 and CDR2 sequences are SGHNT and YYREEE (reference sequence). The CDR3 sequence: CASSFGGTEAFF. CDR3 sequence (DNA): TGTGCCAGCAGCTTCGGGGGTACTGAAGCTTTCTTT.

This rearrangement joins TRBV28 to TRBJ2-7; the match to TRBD2 covers 8 bases. V lost 7 bases to trimming and J lost 1 base; unmatched junction nucleotides: 3. This CDR3 is 13 amino acids long. Germline CDR1 and CDR2: MDHEN and SYDVKM. This CDR3 is CASTKRESYEQYF. The DNA for the CDR3 is TGTGCCAGCACCAAGCGGGAGTCCTACGAGCAGTACTTC.

The V gene is TRBV10-3, the J gene TRBJ2-3; 7 bases are a match to TRBD1. The V gene end was trimmed by 6 bases and the J gene end by 2 bases; junction bases not matched to a gene: 5. The CDR3 spans 14 residues. Germline V gene lookup returns CDR1 ENHRY and CDR2 SYGVKD. CDR3 protein: CAIRGDRATDTQYF. CDR3 bases: TGTGCCATCAGGGGAGACAGGGCCACAGATACGCAGTATTTT.

The chain employs TRBV5-1 and TRBJ1-4, with TRBD1 matching 7 bases. After removal of 4 bases from V and 3 bases from J, the junction contained 6 bases not matched to a gene. Germline V lookup: CDR1 SGHRS, CDR2 YFSETQ. The CDR3 is made up of 15 amino acids. Written as DNA, the CDR3 is TGCGCCAGCAGCCTGTACAGGGGAGCTAATGAAAAACTGTTTTTT. Residues: CASSLYRGANEKLFF.

The V call is TRBV28, the J call TRBJ1-2, with D maybe TRBD1 (6 bases). This CDR3 spans 13 amino acids. CDR1 is MDHEN, CDR2 SYDVKM, per germline. The V gene lost 6 bases and the J gene lost 4 bases, with 12 bases spanning the gap. CDR3 coding DNA: TGTGCCAGCAGCGAGACAGGCCCCTATGGCTACACCTTC. Translating gives CASSETGPYGYTF.

This rearrangement joins TRBV14 to TRBJ1-1, with D possibly matching TRBD1 (6 bases). This CDR3 comprises 15 residues. Per the germline V gene, CDR1 is SGHDN and CDR2 is FVKESK. V lost 9 bases to trimming and J lost 1 base, with 18 bases between them. The CDR3 loop reads CARGRGRKRNTEAFF. In DNA form, the CDR3 reads TGTGCCAGGGGGCGGGGGCGAAAAAGGAACACTGAAGCTTTCTTT. Full variable domain (missing parts from reference TRBV14 and TRBJ1-1): EAGVTQFPSHSVIEKGQTVTLRCDPISGHDNLYWYRRVMGKEIKFLLHFVKESKQDESGMPNNRFLAERTGGTYSTLKVQPAELEDSGVYFCARGRGRKRNTEAFFGQGTRLTVV.

This clone was recorded once. The J gene is TRBJ1-6, the V gene TRBV4-1; D remains ambiguous. The germline CDR1 and CDR2 sequences are MGHRA and YSYEKL. The CDR3 runs to 17 residues. With 1 base removed from V and 6 bases from J, the gap between germline ends came to 16 bases. The chain's CDR3 is CASSQGLAGLVNSPLHF. The DNA of the CDR3 is TGCGCCAGCAGCCAAGGATTGGCAGGCCTGGTTAATTCACCCCTCCACTTT.

The rearrangement joins TRBV9 to TRBJ2-1; D may be TRBD1 (5 bases). Germline loops: CDR1 SGDLS, CDR2 YYNGEE. The CDR3 contains 15 residues. V lost 0 bases and J 6 bases, leaving 13 bases between the germline ends. The CDR3 spells CASSVATGHFNEQFF. Here the CDR3 DNA reads TGTGCCAGCAGCGTAGCTACCGGACACTTCAATGAGCAGTTCTTC.